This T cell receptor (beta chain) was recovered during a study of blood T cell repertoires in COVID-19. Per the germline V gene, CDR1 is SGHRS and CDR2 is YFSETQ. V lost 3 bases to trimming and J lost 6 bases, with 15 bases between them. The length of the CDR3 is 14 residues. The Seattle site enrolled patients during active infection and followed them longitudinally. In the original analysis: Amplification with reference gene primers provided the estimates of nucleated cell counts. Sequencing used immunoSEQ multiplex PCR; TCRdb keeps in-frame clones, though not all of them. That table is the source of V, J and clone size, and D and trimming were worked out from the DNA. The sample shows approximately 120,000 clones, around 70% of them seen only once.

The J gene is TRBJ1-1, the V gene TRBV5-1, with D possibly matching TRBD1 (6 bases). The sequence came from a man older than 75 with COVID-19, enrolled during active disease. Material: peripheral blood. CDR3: CASSSTGFEAEAFF. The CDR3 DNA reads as TGCGCCAGCAGCTCCACAGGGTTTGAGGCTGAAGCTTTCTTT.